This TCR beta chain derives from a study of metastatic and nonmetastatic thyroid tumors. Germline CDR1 MDHEN, CDR2 SYDVKM. The CDR3 has 15 amino acids. V was clipped by 8 bases and J by 7 bases; unmatched bases: 10. This clone was seen a handful of times. Thyroid surgery was performed in patients who had received no treatment beforehand. TCRdb used MiXCR to call clones anew from the PCR reads. Of 30,000 to 35,000 clones listed, 25% to 30% are singletons. V gene TRBV28 combines with J gene TRBJ1-5; TRBD1 agrees at 11 bases. Sequences were obtained from blood. This clonotype was obtained from a female donor with papillary thyroid cancer or a benign thyroid nodule (not recorded which). Some clones in this sample may be carry-over from other donors' samples. Here the CDR3 DNA reads TGTGCCAGCCTCCGGGACAGGGGGTTTAGGCAGCCCCAGCATTTT. Protein: CASLRDRGFRQPQHF.